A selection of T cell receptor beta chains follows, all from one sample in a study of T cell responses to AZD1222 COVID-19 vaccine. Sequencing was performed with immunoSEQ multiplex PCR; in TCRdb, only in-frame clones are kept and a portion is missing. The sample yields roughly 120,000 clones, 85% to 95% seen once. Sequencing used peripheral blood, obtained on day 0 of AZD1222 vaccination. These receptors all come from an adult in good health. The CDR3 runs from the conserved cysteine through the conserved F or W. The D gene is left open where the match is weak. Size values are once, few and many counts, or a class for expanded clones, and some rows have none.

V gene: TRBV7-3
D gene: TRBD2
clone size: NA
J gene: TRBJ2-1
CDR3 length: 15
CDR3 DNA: TGTGCCTCTTCGACGGGACTAGATGGTTCGGAGGAGCAGTTCTTC
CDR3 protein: CASSTGLDGSEEQFF

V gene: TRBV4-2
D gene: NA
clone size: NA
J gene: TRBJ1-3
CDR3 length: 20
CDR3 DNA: TGTGCCAGCAGCCAAGAGCTTGGCAGGACCGTCCTAGGCTCTGGAAACACCATATATTTT
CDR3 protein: CASSQELGRTVLGSGNTIYF

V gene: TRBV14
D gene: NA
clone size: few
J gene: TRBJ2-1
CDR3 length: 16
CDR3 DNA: TGTGCCAGCAGCCAAGTGAGTTGGATTCCAAACAATGAGCAGTTCTTC
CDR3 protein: CASSQVSWIPNNEQFF

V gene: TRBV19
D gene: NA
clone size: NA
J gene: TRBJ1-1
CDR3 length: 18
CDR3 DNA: TGTGCCAGTAGTATAGGAAGACAGCTAACCACAACTAACACTGAAGCTTTCTTT
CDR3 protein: CASSIGRQLTTTNTEAFF

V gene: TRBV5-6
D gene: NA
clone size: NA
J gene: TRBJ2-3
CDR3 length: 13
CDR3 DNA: TGTGCCAGCAGCTTGGGATCTGTGGATACGCAGTATTTT
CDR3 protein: CASSLGSVDTQYF

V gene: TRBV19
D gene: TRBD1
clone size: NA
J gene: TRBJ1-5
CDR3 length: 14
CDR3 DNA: TGTGCCAGTAGTATCCGGGACAGGGGTGAGCCCCAGCATTTT
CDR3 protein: CASSIRDRGEPQHF

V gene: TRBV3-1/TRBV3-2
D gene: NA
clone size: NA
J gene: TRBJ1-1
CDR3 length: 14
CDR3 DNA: TGTGCCAGCAGCCAGGAACTCAGGGGAACTGAAGCTTTCTTT
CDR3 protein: CASSQELRGTEAFF

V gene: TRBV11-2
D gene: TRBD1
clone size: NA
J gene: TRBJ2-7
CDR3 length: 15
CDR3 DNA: TGTGCCAGCAGCCACCACAGGGGGCCCCTCTACGAGCAGTACTTC
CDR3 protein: CASSHHRGPLYEQYF

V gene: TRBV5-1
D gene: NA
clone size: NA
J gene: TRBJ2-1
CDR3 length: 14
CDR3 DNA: TGCGCCAGCAGCTTGGCCGGGCCGAACAATGAGCAGTTCTTC
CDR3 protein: CASSLAGPNNEQFF

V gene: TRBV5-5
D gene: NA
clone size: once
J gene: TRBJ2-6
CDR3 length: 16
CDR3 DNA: TGTGCCAGCAGCTTGGCCGGGGACTCTGGGGCCAACGTCCTGACTTTC
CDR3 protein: CASSLAGDSGANVLTF

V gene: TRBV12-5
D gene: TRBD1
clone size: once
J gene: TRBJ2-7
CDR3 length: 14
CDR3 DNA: TGTGCTAGTGGTCCGCGACAGGGCTCCTACGAGCAGTACTTC
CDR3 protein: CASGPRQGSYEQYF

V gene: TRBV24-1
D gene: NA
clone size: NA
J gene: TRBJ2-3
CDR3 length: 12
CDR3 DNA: TGTGCCACCAGTGAAAATACAGATACGCAGTATTTT
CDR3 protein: CATSENTDTQYF

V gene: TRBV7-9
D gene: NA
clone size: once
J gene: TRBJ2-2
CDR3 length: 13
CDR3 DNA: TGTGCCAGCAGCTCACAAACCACCGGGGAGCTGTTTTTT
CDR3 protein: CASSSQTTGELFF

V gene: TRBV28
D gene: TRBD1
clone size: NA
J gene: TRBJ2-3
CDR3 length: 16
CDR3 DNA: TGTGCCAGCAGTTCCCCGCCGACAGGGGATCAATATACGCAGTATTTT
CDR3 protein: CASSSPPTGDQYTQYF

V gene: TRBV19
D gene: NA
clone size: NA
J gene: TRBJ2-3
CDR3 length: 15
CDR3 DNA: TGTGCCAGCAGCTCCGGGACTCGTACATTTGATACGCAGTATTTT
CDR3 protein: CASSSGTRTFDTQYF

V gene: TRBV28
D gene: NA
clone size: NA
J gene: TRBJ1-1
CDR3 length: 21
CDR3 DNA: TGTGCCAGCAGTTTAAAGGCGTTCTGGGTGGTTTCCGGGGAATCGGACACTGAAGCTTTCTTT
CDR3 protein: CASSLKAFWVVSGESDTEAFF

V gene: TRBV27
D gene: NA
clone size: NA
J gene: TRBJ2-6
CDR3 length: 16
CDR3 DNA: TGTGCCAGCAGTCAGGAGGGGGGGGCTGGGGCCAACGTCCTGACTTTC
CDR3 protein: CASSQEGGAGANVLTF

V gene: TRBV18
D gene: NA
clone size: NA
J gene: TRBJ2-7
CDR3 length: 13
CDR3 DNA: TGTGCCAGCTCACCTCTGAGCTCCTACGAGCAGTACTTC
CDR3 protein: CASSPLSSYEQYF

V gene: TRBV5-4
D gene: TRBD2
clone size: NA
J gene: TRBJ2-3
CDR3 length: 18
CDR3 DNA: TGTGCCAGCAGCCCGGCTAGCGGGAGGACCTTAATCACAGATACGCAGTATTTT
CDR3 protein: CASSPASGRTLITDTQYF

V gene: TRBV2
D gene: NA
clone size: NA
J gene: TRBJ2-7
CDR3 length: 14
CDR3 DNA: TGTGCCAGCAGTGATCGGCGTTACCCCTACGAGCAGTACTTC
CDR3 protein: CASSDRRYPYEQYF

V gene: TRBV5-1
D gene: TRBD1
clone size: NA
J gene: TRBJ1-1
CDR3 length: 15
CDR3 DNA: TGCGCCAGCAGCTCCCCAACAGGGGTAAACACTGAAGCTTTCTTT
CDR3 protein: CASSSPTGVNTEAFF

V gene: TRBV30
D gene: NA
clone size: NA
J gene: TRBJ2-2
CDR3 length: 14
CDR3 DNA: TGTGCCTGGAGTGTACAGGGCGGGACCGGGGAGCTGTTTTTT
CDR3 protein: CAWSVQGGTGELFF

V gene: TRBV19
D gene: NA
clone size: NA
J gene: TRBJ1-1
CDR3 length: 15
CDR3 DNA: TGTGCCAGTAGCGGGGGGGCTGGGGTGGACACTGAAGCTTTCTTT
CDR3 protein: CASSGGAGVDTEAFF

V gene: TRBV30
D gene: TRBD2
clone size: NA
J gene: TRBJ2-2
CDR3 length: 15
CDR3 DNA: TGTGCCTGGAGTGTAGACGGGAGGGACACCGGGGAGCTGTTTTTT
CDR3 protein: CAWSVDGRDTGELFF

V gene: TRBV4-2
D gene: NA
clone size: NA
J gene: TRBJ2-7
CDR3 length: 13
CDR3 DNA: TGTGCCAGCAGCCAACGGGAATCGAACGAGCAGTACTTC
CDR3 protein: CASSQRESNEQYF

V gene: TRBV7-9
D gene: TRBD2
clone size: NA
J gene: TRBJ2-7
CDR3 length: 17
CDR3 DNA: TGTGCCAGTAGCCCACTATCCAGCGGGAGGGGAGGCTACGAGCAGTACTTC
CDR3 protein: CASSPLSSGRGGYEQYF

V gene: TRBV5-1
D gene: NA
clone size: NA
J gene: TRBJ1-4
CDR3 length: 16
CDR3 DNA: TGCGCCAGCAGCTTGGGGGGTATCCCATCTAATGAAAAACTGTTTTTT
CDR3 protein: CASSLGGIPSNEKLFF

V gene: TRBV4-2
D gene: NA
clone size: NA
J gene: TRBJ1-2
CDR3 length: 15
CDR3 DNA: TGTGCCAGCAGCCAAGAACGGGGCTGGGACTATGGCTACACCTTC
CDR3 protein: CASSQERGWDYGYTF

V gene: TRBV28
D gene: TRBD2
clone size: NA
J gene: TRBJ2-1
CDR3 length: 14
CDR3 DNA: TGTGCCAGCAGTTACCGGGAGGGGGTAAATGAGCAGTTCTTC
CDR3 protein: CASSYREGVNEQFF

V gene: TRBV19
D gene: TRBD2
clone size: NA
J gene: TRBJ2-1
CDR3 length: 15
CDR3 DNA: TGTGCCAGTAGCCCTTGGGTAGCGGGAGGAGCTGAGCAGTTCTTC
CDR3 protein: CASSPWVAGGAEQFF

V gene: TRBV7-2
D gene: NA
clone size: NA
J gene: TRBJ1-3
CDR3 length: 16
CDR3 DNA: TGTGCCAGCAGCTTGTTCCAGGGGATGCCTGGAAACACCATATATTTT
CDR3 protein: CASSLFQGMPGNTIYF

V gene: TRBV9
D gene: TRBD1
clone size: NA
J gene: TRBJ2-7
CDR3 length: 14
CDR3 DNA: TGTGCCAGCAGCCCCCCGGACAGGGAAAACGAGCAGTACTTC
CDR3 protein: CASSPPDRENEQYF

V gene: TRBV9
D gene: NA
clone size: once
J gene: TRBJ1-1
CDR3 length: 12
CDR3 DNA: TGTGCCAGCAGCGTAGAAGAGGGTGAAGCTTTCTTT
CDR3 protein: CASSVEEGEAFF

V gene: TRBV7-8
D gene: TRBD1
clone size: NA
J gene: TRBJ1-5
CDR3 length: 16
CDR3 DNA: TGTGCCAGCAGCGCATTCCCGGGGACAGGGACTCAGCCCCAGCATTTT
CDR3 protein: CASSAFPGTGTQPQHF

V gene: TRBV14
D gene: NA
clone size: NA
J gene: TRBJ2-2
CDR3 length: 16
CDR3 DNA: TGTGCCAGCAGCCAAGTAGGTGGTCAGAACACCGGGGAGCTGTTTTTT
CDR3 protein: CASSQVGGQNTGELFF

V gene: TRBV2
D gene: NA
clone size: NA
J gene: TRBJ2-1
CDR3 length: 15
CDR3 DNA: TGTGCCAGCAGTGCTCTAGCGAGATCCTACAATGAGCAGTTCTTC
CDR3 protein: CASSALARSYNEQFF

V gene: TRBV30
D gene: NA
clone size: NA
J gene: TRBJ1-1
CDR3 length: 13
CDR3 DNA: TGTGCCTGGAGTGACACCTTGAACACTGAAGCTTTCTTT
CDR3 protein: CAWSDTLNTEAFF

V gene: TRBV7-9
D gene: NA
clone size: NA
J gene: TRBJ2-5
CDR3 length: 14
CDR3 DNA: TGTGCCAGCAGCTTAGCGGGGTTCGGAGAGACCCAGTACTTC
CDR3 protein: CASSLAGFGETQYF

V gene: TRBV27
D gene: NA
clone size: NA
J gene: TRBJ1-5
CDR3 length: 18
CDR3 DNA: TGTGCCAGCAGTGCGACCTTCCCCACATCGTATAGCAATCAGCCCCAGCATTTT
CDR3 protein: CASSATFPTSYSNQPQHF

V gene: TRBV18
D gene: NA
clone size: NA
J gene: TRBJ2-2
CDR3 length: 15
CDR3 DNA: TGTGCCAGCTCACCAGGCCTAACCTACACCGGGGAGCTGTTTTTT
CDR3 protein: CASSPGLTYTGELFF

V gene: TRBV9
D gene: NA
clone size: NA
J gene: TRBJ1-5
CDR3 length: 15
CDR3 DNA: TGTGCCAGCAGCCCACGCGACGGGTCGTCGCAGCCCCAGCATTTT
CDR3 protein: CASSPRDGSSQPQHF

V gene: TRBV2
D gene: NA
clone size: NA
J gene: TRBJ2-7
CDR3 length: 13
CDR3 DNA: TGTGCAGGGGGAGGGGAGTTTCAGGCCCAGCAGTACTTC
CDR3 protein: CAGGGEFQAQQYF

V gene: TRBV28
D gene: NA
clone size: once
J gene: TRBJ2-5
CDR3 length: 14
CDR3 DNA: TGTGCCAGCTCGAATCGACGGGGGGCTAAGACCCAGTACTTC
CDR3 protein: CASSNRRGAKTQYF

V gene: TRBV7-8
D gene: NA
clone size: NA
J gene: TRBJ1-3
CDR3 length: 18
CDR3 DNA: TGTGCCAGCAGCCCCCTGGGCTGGGCCCCAGGCTCTGGAAACACCATATATTTT
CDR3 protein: CASSPLGWAPGSGNTIYF

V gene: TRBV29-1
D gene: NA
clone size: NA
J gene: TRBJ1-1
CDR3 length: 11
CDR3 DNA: TGCAGCGTTGAAGAAATCGGTGAAGCTTTCTTT
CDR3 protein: CSVEEIGEAFF